A selection of T cell receptor beta chains follows, all from one sample in a study of blood T cell repertoires in COVID-19. Method: immunoSEQ multiplex PCR; TCRdb's copy keeps in-frame clones and lacks some. The profile shows around 130,000 clones, less than 85% of them singletons. Sample: peripheral blood. The receptors here all came from a woman of 80 years or more with acute or convalescent COVID-19. Both conserved end residues are part of each CDR3. The order of the fields is D gene, J gene, clone size, V gene, CDR3 protein, CDR3 DNA. The D gene is left open where the match is weak. Part of the rows lack a size; the others show once, few, many or a class for expanded clones.

D: TRBD1; J: TRBJ1-5; size: -; V: TRBV7-9; CDR3: CASSLGGTGPGQPQHF; DNA: TGTGCCAGCAGCTTAGGTGGGACAGGTCCGGGACAGCCCCAGCATTTT
D: -; J: TRBJ1-1; size: once; V: TRBV18; CDR3: CASSPSGVRTEAFF; DNA: TGTGCCAGCTCACCTTCGGGGGTTAGGACTGAAGCTTTCTTT
D: TRBD1; J: TRBJ1-4; size: -; V: TRBV7-9; CDR3: CASSLGTENEKLFF; DNA: TGTGCCAGCAGCCTAGGGACAGAAAATGAAAAACTGTTTTTT
D: -; J: TRBJ2-5; size: -; V: TRBV14; CDR3: CASSRGGGGTQYF; DNA: TGTGCCAGCAGCCGTGGGGGAGGAGGGACCCAGTACTTC
D: TRBD1; J: TRBJ2-2; size: -; V: TRBV9; CDR3: CASSVGQGTNTGELFF; DNA: TGTGCCAGCAGCGTTGGACAGGGGACCAACACCGGGGAGCTGTTTTTT
D: TRBD1; J: TRBJ1-2; size: few; V: TRBV18; CDR3: CASSLGTDYGYTF; DNA: TGTGCCAGCTCACTAGGGACAGACTATGGCTACACCTTC
D: -; J: TRBJ1-3; size: -; V: TRBV4-3; CDR3: CASSQKGTGSHTIYF; DNA: TGCGCCAGCAGCCAAAAGGGAACAGGGTCGCACACCATATATTTT
D: TRBD2; J: TRBJ2-7; size: -; V: TRBV11-3; CDR3: CASSARLAGEQYF; DNA: TGTGCCAGCAGCGCCCGACTAGCCGGCGAGCAGTACTTC
D: -; J: TRBJ1-1; size: once; V: TRBV19; CDR3: CASRSLENTEAFF; DNA: TGTGCCAGTAGGAGCCTCGAGAACACTGAAGCTTTCTTT
D: -; J: TRBJ2-7; size: -; V: TRBV7-2; CDR3: CASSAEGFSYEQYF; DNA: TGTGCCAGCAGCGCCGAGGGCTTCTCCTACGAGCAGTACTTC
D: TRBD1; J: TRBJ2-7; size: -; V: TRBV6-2/TRBV6-3; CDR3: CASSYSKGQGSSEQYF; DNA: TGTGCCAGCAGTTACTCGAAGGGACAGGGGAGCAGCGAGCAGTACTTC
D: -; J: TRBJ1-6; size: -; V: TRBV4-3; CDR3: CASSQETPQLSYNSPLHF; DNA: TGCGCCAGCAGCCAAGAGACTCCCCAGCTCTCCTATAATTCACCCCTCCACTTT
D: TRBD1; J: TRBJ1-1; size: -; V: TRBV7-7; CDR3: CASSLAFPGQGGREAFF; DNA: TGTGCTAGCAGCTTAGCCTTCCCGGGACAGGGCGGACGGGAAGCTTTCTTT
D: TRBD1; J: TRBJ1-5; size: -; V: TRBV15; CDR3: CATSRDPTGTQPQHF; DNA: TGTGCCACCAGCAGAGATCCGACAGGGACGCAGCCCCAGCATTTT
D: -; J: TRBJ2-6; size: -; V: TRBV9; CDR3: CASSGQVFAFSGANVLTF; DNA: TGTGCCAGCAGCGGACAGGTCTTTGCCTTCTCTGGGGCCAACGTCCTGACTTTC
D: TRBD2; J: TRBJ2-5; size: few; V: TRBV19; CDR3: CASSYWAGDETQYF; DNA: TGTGCCAGTAGTTATTGGGCGGGAGATGAGACCCAGTACTTC
D: -; J: TRBJ1-2; size: -; V: TRBV14; CDR3: CASSPGGQEPIYGYTF; DNA: TGTGCCAGCAGCCCGGGGGGCCAGGAGCCCATCTATGGCTACACCTTC
D: TRBD2; J: TRBJ2-7; size: -; V: TRBV7-9; CDR3: CASSFSGSSYEQYF; DNA: TGTGCCAGCAGCTTTAGCGGGAGCTCCTACGAGCAGTACTTC
D: -; J: TRBJ2-2; size: -; V: TRBV27; CDR3: CASSLAAGELFF; DNA: TGTGCCAGCAGTTTAGCAGCCGGGGAGCTGTTTTTT
D: -; J: TRBJ1-2; size: -; V: TRBV9; CDR3: CASSGDHGGPGYTF; DNA: TGTGCCAGCAGCGGCGATCACGGGGGTCCTGGCTACACCTTC
D: TRBD2; J: TRBJ2-4; size: -; V: TRBV4-1; CDR3: CASSLTPTRGSENIQYF; DNA: TGCGCCAGCAGCCTCACCCCCACGCGGGGGTCGGAAAACATTCAGTACTTC
D: TRBD1; J: TRBJ2-7; size: once; V: TRBV7-8; CDR3: CASSLGTGGAGEQYF; DNA: TGTGCCAGCAGCTTAGGGACAGGGGGCGCGGGGGAGCAGTACTTC
D: TRBD1; J: TRBJ1-2; size: few; V: TRBV4-1; CDR3: CASSQRQGADYGYTF; DNA: TGCGCCAGCAGCCAAAGACAGGGGGCAGACTATGGCTACACCTTC
D: TRBD2; J: TRBJ2-3; size: -; V: TRBV6-5; CDR3: CATKLAEITDTQYF; DNA: TGTGCCACCAAACTAGCGGAGATCACAGATACGCAGTATTTT
D: -; J: TRBJ2-7; size: -; V: TRBV2; CDR3: CASSPRMGGPYEQYF; DNA: TGTGCCAGCAGTCCCCGAATGGGGGGGCCCTACGAGCAGTACTTC
D: -; J: TRBJ1-3; size: -; V: TRBV5-4; CDR3: CASSLGSGAGNTIYF; DNA: TGTGCCAGCAGCTTGGGTTCGGGGGCTGGAAACACCATATATTTT
D: TRBD1; J: TRBJ1-3; size: -; V: TRBV5-1; CDR3: CASSLEGGTQVSGNTIYF; DNA: TGCGCCAGCAGCTTGGAAGGGGGCACCCAAGTTTCTGGAAACACCATATATTTT
D: TRBD1; J: TRBJ2-5; size: few; V: TRBV5-6; CDR3: CASSLWRTGRETQYF; DNA: TGTGCCAGCAGCTTGTGGAGGACAGGTAGAGAGACCCAGTACTTC
D: -; J: TRBJ2-7; size: -; V: TRBV2; CDR3: CASSEAGVGYEQYF; DNA: TGTGCCAGCAGTGAAGCCGGGGTCGGCTACGAGCAGTACTTC
D: TRBD1; J: TRBJ1-1; size: -; V: TRBV7-2; CDR3: CASSRTGGRTEAFF; DNA: TGTGCCAGCAGCCGCACAGGGGGCCGGACTGAAGCTTTCTTT
D: TRBD1; J: TRBJ1-1; size: -; V: TRBV4-3; CDR3: CASSQEGTAEAFF; DNA: TGCGCCAGCAGCCAAGAGGGGACAGCTGAAGCTTTCTTT
D: TRBD2; J: TRBJ2-1; size: -; V: TRBV19; CDR3: CASSLRGAKNNEQFF; DNA: TGTGCCAGTAGTTTGCGGGGGGCTAAAAACAATGAGCAGTTCTTC
D: TRBD1; J: TRBJ2-7; size: -; V: TRBV19; CDR3: CASTRTGGYEQYF; DNA: TGTGCCAGTACCCGGACAGGGGGCTACGAGCAGTACTTC
D: TRBD1; J: TRBJ1-3; size: -; V: TRBV5-1; CDR3: CASSSLGTGAGNTIYF; DNA: TGCGCCAGCAGCTCCCTCGGGACAGGGGCTGGAAACACCATATATTTT
D: -; J: TRBJ2-5; size: -; V: TRBV21-1; CDR3: CASSTRRAGDPKETQYF; DNA: TGTGCCAGCAGCACCCGACGGGCGGGAGACCCCAAAGAGACCCAGTACTTC
D: TRBD1; J: TRBJ1-3; size: -; V: TRBV30; CDR3: CAWGQVSGNTIYF; DNA: TGTGCCTGGGGACAGGTCTCTGGAAACACCATATATTTT